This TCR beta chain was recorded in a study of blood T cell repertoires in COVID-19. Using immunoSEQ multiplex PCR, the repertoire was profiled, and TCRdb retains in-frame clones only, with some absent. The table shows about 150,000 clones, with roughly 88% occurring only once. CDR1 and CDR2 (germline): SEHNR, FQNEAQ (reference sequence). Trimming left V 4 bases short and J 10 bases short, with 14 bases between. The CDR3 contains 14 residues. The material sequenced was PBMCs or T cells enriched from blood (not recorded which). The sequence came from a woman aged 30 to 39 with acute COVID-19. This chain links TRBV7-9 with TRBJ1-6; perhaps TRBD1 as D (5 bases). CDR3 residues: CASSYYTGQSPLHF. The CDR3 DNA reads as TGTGCCAGCAGCTATTACACAGGACAATCACCCCTCCACTTT.